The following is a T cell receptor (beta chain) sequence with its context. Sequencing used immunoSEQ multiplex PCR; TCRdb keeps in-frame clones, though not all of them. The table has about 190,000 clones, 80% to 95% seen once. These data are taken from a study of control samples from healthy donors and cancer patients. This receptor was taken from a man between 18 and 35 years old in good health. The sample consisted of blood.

CDR3 sequence (DNA): TGTGCCAGCAGTCTATTGGGACAGGGGGCCTACGAGCAGTACTTC. Translating gives CASSLLGQGAYEQYF. This rearrangement joins TRBV2 to TRBJ2-7; 11 positions match TRBD1. Trimming cost V 5 bases and J 2 bases; bases outside gene matches: 5. Germline V lookup: CDR1 SNHLY, CDR2 FYNNEI. The CDR3 runs to 15 residues.